This TCR beta chain derives from a study of memory CD4+ T cells and cytomegalovirus serostatus. At the level of the study: Donors were healthy Belgian adults, 10 or so CMV seropositive and approximately 23 seronegative.

Single viable CD3+CD4+CD8-CD45RO+ cells were sorted as the memory CD4+ T cells. Donors' CMV status reflects serum IgG against pp150, pp28, p38, p52. Libraries were prepared by immunoSEQ multiplex PCR; TCRdb keeps only in-frame clonotypes and omits some of them. There are about 58,000 clones in the sample; approximately 77% occur only once, and about 0.5% lies in the top ten. Trimming took off 6 bases at V and 6 bases at J, with 21 bases between the two ends. This CDR3 has 16 amino acids. CDR1 is SGHRS and CDR2 is YFSETQ in the germline V gene. This chain connects TRBV5-1 to TRBJ2-2, with D uncertain. The sample was memory CD4+ T cells from blood. The TCR was taken from an adult in good health and CMV-seronegative. Some clones in this sample may be carry-over from other donors' samples. This CDR3 is CASTRAASAQAGELFF. CDR3 bases: TGCGCCAGCACCCGGGCGGCGAGCGCCCAGGCCGGGGAGCTGTTTTTT.